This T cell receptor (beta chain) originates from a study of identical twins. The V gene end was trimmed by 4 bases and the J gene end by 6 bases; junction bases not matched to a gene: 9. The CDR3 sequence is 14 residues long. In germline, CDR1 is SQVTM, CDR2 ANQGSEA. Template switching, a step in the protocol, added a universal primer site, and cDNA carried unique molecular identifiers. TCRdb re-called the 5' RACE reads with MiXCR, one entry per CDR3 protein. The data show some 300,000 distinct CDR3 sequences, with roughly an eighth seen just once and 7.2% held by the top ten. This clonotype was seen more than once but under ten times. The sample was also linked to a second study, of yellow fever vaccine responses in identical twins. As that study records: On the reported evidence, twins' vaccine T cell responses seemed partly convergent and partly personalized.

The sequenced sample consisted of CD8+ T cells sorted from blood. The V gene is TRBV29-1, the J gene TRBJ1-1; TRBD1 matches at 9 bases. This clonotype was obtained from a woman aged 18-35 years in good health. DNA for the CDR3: TGCAGCGTTGCAATAGGGACAGGGTGGGCTGAAGCTTTCTTT. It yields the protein CSVAIGTGWAEAFF.